A selection of T cell receptor beta chains follows, all from one sample in a study of blood T cell repertoires in COVID-19. TCRdb keeps only in-frame clones here, not all; method: immunoSEQ multiplex PCR. The sample holds around 200,000 clones, about nine tenths seen once. The sequencing sample was made of PBMCs or T cells enriched from blood (not recorded which). Receptors were obtained from a woman between 18 and 29 years old who had recovered from COVID-19. The CDR3 runs from the conserved cysteine through the conserved F or W. Fields, in order: V gene, J gene, D gene, CDR3 protein. D genes are given only for firm matches.

V gene: TRBV29-1; J gene: TRBJ2-3; D gene: .; CDR3 protein: CSVGASLDYTDTQYF
V gene: TRBV5-8; J gene: TRBJ2-2; D gene: TRBD2; CDR3 protein: CASSLGLSGRPTGELFF
V gene: TRBV5-1; J gene: TRBJ2-5; D gene: TRBD2; CDR3 protein: CASTLGAGGLQETQYF
V gene: TRBV6-5; J gene: TRBJ2-7; D gene: TRBD1; CDR3 protein: CASKRGQGPYEQYF
V gene: TRBV10-1; J gene: TRBJ2-3; D gene: .; CDR3 protein: CASLREQNTDTQYF
V gene: TRBV12-5; J gene: TRBJ2-7; D gene: .; CDR3 protein: CASGFYRGGEQYF
V gene: TRBV5-1; J gene: TRBJ2-2; D gene: TRBD2; CDR3 protein: CASSGTPRASGRESGELFF
V gene: TRBV20-1; J gene: TRBJ1-2; D gene: .; CDR3 protein: CSARTDYGYTF
V gene: TRBV11-2; J gene: TRBJ2-1; D gene: .; CDR3 protein: CASSLGNLEQFF
V gene: TRBV5-1; J gene: TRBJ2-7; D gene: TRBD2; CDR3 protein: CASSSLSGSILDEQYF
V gene: TRBV27; J gene: TRBJ2-7; D gene: .; CDR3 protein: CASQRGGGSEQYF
V gene: TRBV19; J gene: TRBJ1-1; D gene: .; CDR3 protein: CATGHLPLRNTEAFF
V gene: TRBV6-5; J gene: TRBJ2-7; D gene: TRBD1; CDR3 protein: CASSRTGTGAAEQYF
V gene: TRBV15; J gene: TRBJ1-2; D gene: TRBD1; CDR3 protein: CATSRSPGGNYGYTF
V gene: TRBV2; J gene: TRBJ2-7; D gene: TRBD2; CDR3 protein: CATQTDGGRVAQEQYF
V gene: TRBV28; J gene: TRBJ1-5; D gene: .; CDR3 protein: CASSLTQASNQPQHF
V gene: TRBV9; J gene: TRBJ1-6; D gene: .; CDR3 protein: CASSVLWTNSPLHF
V gene: TRBV2; J gene: TRBJ1-2; D gene: TRBD1; CDR3 protein: CASSTGQGTGGYTF
V gene: TRBV6-5; J gene: TRBJ2-7; D gene: .; CDR3 protein: CASSYSRAGEQYF
V gene: TRBV19; J gene: TRBJ2-1; D gene: TRBD2; CDR3 protein: CASSDIAGDSYNEQFF